Below are 27 T cell receptor beta chains sequenced from a single sample in a study of neurological immune-mediated disorders. TCRdb passed the 5' RACE reads through MiXCR, listing each CDR3 protein once. Here the sample spans approximately 100,000 distinct CDR3 sequences, 3% to 4% being singletons. The sample comprised PBMCs. The origin of the receptors is a woman aged 18-29 years with multiple sclerosis.

This clonotype was detected many times. The chain joins TRBV6-6 to TRBJ1-3; D might be TRBD1 (5 bases). This CDR3 contains 16 residues. From germline, CDR1 is MNHNY and CDR2 SVGAGI (reference sequence). Trimming pared 0 bases from V and 2 bases from J, leaving 11 bases between. This CDR3 is CASSYSIRGAGNTIYF. In nucleotides, the CDR3 is TGTGCCAGCAGTTACTCGATTAGAGGGGCTGGAAACACCATATATTTT.

Ten or more counts support this clonotype. V usage is TRBV28 and J usage is TRBJ2-7; TRBD1 agrees at 7 bases. V lost 6 bases, J lost 2 bases, and 7 bases stayed unmatched. Germline loops: CDR1 MDHEN, CDR2 SYDVKM. This CDR3 contains 14 residues. The CDR3 DNA reads TGTGCCAGCAGCACAGAGGACAGGCCCTACGAGCAGTACTTC. Translating it yields CASSTEDRPYEQYF.

This clonotype appeared many times. The V gene is TRBV6-5, the J gene TRBJ2-7; TRBD1 agrees at 8 bases. V trimming: 6 bases; J trimming: 4 bases; junction bases outside the gene matches: 8. The germline V gene encodes CDR1 MNHEY and CDR2 SVGAGI. The CDR3 has 14 residues. This CDR3 is CASSFDRGAYEQYF. CDR3 nucleotides: TGTGCCAGCAGCTTCGACAGGGGCGCGTACGAGCAGTACTTC.

In this sample, this clonotype turned up many times. V usage is TRBV27 and J usage is TRBJ1-6; TRBD1 might be the D (6 bases). V gave up 5 bases and J gave up 10 bases, with 21 bases separating them. From germline, CDR1 is MNHEY and CDR2 SMNVEV (reference sequence). CDR3 size: 16 residues. DNA of the CDR3: TGTGCCAGCAGTCCAGAAATAACAGGGTTGCGATCACCCCTCCACTTT. This translates into CASSPEITGLRSPLHF.

This clonotype was observed many times. The chain couples TRBV7-9 to TRBJ1-2; the D gene is possibly TRBD1 (6 bases). The germline V gene has CDR1 SEHNR and CDR2 FQNEAQ (reference sequence). Trimming stripped 2 bases from V and 8 bases from J, with 18 bases between. The CDR3 runs 15 residues. This CDR3 is CASSLSYRASEGYTF. In nucleotides, the CDR3 is TGTGCCAGCAGCTTATCGTACAGGGCGTCGGAAGGCTACACCTTC. The variable domain in full, completed from reference TRBV7-9 and TRBJ1-2, reads DTGVSQNPRHKITKRGQNVTFRCDPISEHNRLYWYRQTLGQGPEFLTYFQNEAQLEKSRLLSDRFSAERPKGSFSTLEIQRTEQGDSAMYLCASSLSYRASEGYTFGSGTRLTVV.

Ten or more counts support this clonotype. The rearrangement links TRBV5-5 to TRBJ2-6; 7 bases align to TRBD2. V shed 1 base, J shed 2 bases, and the junction held 6 bases outside the gene matches. The germline V gene encodes CDR1 SGHKS and CDR2 YYEKEE (reference sequence). The CDR3 extends over 17 amino acids. CDR3 sequence: CASSLSGRGAGANVLTF. CDR3 nucleotide sequence: TGTGCCAGCAGCTTGTCGGGCCGGGGGGCTGGGGCCAACGTCCTGACTTTC.

This clonotype has a handful of counts. A much larger clone differs from this one at a single base, so this may be a read error. The chain joins TRBV10-3 to TRBJ2-7; 8 bases are shared with TRBD2. Germline V gene sequence: CDR1 ENHRY, CDR2 SYGVKD. With 8 bases clipped from V and 7 bases from J, the junction kept 4 bases outside the gene matches. CDR3 length: 11 amino acids. The CDR3 loop is CAIGTSKEQYF. In DNA, the CDR3 is TGTGCCATCGGGACTAGTAAAGAGCAGTACTTC.

This clonotype has at least ten counts. V is TRBV20-1 and J is TRBJ2-7, with D perhaps matching TRBD1 (6 bases). The CDR3 runs to 15 residues. The V and J ends lost 2 bases and 0 bases respectively, with 14 bases between them. Per germline, CDR1 DFQATT and CDR2 SNEGSKA (reference sequence). The CDR3 protein is CSARNIRGSSYEQYF. The CDR3 DNA sequence: TGCAGTGCTAGAAACATCAGGGGCAGCTCCTACGAGCAGTACTTC.

This clonotype has at least ten counts. The V and J genes are TRBV27 and TRBJ1-2, with 10 bases matching TRBD1. CDR3 length equals 13 residues. Germline values: CDR1 MNHEY, CDR2 SMNVEV (reference sequence). V gave up 3 bases and J gave up 8 bases; unmatched junction bases: 3. In nucleotides, the CDR3 is TGTGCCAGCAGTTTGACAGGGGGCCTAGGCTACACCTTC. Translation gives CASSLTGGLGYTF.

A remark on this clonotype: With a much larger clone just one base away, this may be a read error. The chain joins TRBV15 to TRBJ2-1; D gene uncertain. Germline loops: CDR1 LNHNV, CDR2 YYDKDF (reference sequence). CDR3 size: 12 residues. CDR3 in DNA: TGTGACACCAGCAGAGACGGACCTGAGCAGTTCTTC. It is translated as CDTSRDGPEQFF.

This clonotype was observed at least ten times. The chain employs TRBV10-2 and TRBJ2-5; tentative D call: TRBD2 (5 bases). Germline assignment: CDR1 WSHSY and CDR2 SAAADI. The CDR3 extends over 14 amino acids. Trimming stripped 3 bases from V and 3 bases from J, with 11 bases between. CDR3 protein: CASSDSSPKETQYF. The CDR3, as DNA: TGCGCCAGCAGTGATTCTAGCCCGAAAGAGACCCAGTACTTC.

This clonotype was observed at least ten times. The CDR3, as DNA: TGCAGCGTCCGGGACAACTCCTACGAGCAGTACTTC. It translates to CSVRDNSYEQYF. The chain recombines TRBV29-1 with TRBJ2-7, with D tentatively TRBD1 (6 bases). Germline assignment: CDR1 SQVTM and CDR2 ANQGSEA. The CDR3 length is 12 residues. V lost 6 bases to trimming and J lost 0 bases, with 9 bases between them.

J is TRBJ2-7 and V is TRBV10-2; TRBD1 is a possible D gene (6 bases). Trimming removed 6 bases at V and 5 bases at J, with 11 bases between. The germline V gene encodes CDR1 WSHSY and CDR2 SAAADI. The CDR3 length is 12 residues. CDR3 sequence reads: CASSADRHEQYF. The CDR3 nucleotides are TGCGCCAGCAGCGCGGACAGACACGAGCAGTACTTC.

This clonotype was seen a few times. Being one base from a much bigger clone, this may be a read error. The chain carries TRBV7-6 and TRBJ2-7; D perhaps matches TRBD1 (6 bases). Germline V gene data show CDR1 as SGHVS and CDR2 as FNYEAQ. The CDR3 spans 11 residues. The chain's CDR3 is CDSSLGGEQYF. The DNA for the CDR3 is TGTGACAGCAGCTTAGGGGGCGAGCAGTACTTC. Full variable domain (rest looked up from reference TRBV7-6 and TRBJ2-7): GAGVSQSPRYKVTKRGQDVALRCDPISGHVSLYWYRQALGQGPEFLTYFNYEAQQDKSGLPNDRFSAERPEGSISTLTIQRTEQRDSAMYRCDSSLGGEQYFGPGTRLTVT.

This clonotype has ten or more counts. The V gene is TRBV7-9, the J gene TRBJ1-1; possibly TRBD1 for D (5 bases). V lost 5 bases, J lost 4 bases, and 14 bases lay in between. Germline CDR1 and CDR2: SEHNR and FQNEAQ (reference sequence). This CDR3 contains 14 residues. CDR3 sequence: CASSRVVGGTEAFF. The CDR3 DNA is TGTGCCAGCAGCCGAGTTGTGGGGGGCACTGAAGCTTTCTTT.

At least ten counts were recorded for this clonotype. The chain employs TRBV24-1 and TRBJ1-2; D possibly corresponds to TRBD1 (5 bases). The CDR3 totals 15 residues. Trimming removed 5 bases from V and 4 bases from J, with 16 bases in between. In germline, CDR1 is KGHDR, CDR2 SFDVKD. Here the CDR3 DNA reads TGTGCCACCAGTGCCGAGGGGAACAGCGGCTATGGCTACACCTTC. Encoded protein: CATSAEGNSGYGYTF.

This clonotype was observed at least ten times. V usage is TRBV20-1 and J usage is TRBJ2-3; D is unclear. Per germline, CDR1 DFQATT and CDR2 SNEGSKA (reference sequence). V was pared by 6 bases and J by 3 bases, with 13 bases between. CDR3 length: 13 amino acids. The CDR3 protein is CSAIKDRTDTQYF. CDR3 nucleotides: TGCAGTGCCATAAAAGACCGGACAGATACGCAGTATTTT.

This clonotype was detected ten times or more. V gene TRBV20-1 combines with J gene TRBJ1-5; 11 positions agree with TRBD1. Losses at the gene ends were 5 bases for V and 4 bases for J; bases not matched to a gene: 7. CDR1 DFQATT and CDR2 SNEGSKA come from the germline V gene (reference sequence). The CDR3 extends over 15 amino acids. CDR3 protein: CSAPRDRGRNQPQHF. The CDR3 DNA reads as TGCAGTGCTCCCAGGGACAGGGGGAGAAATCAGCCCCAGCATTTT.

This clonotype was counted many times. The chain links TRBV20-1 to TRBJ1-5; D possibly corresponds to TRBD1 (6 bases). With 5 bases removed from V and 2 bases from J, the gap between germline ends came to 16 bases. Germline V gene lookup returns CDR1 DFQATT and CDR2 SNEGSKA (reference sequence). The CDR3 is 15 amino acids. The CDR3 protein is CSASTGSSGNQPQHF. For the CDR3, the DNA is TGCAGTGCTTCTACAGGGAGTTCGGGCAATCAGCCCCAGCATTTT.

This clonotype has a count of ten or more. This chain uses TRBV7-3 with TRBJ2-1; D uncertain. Trimming took 8 bases from V and 1 from J, leaving 15 bases between them. This CDR3 is built from 15 residues. The V gene's germline CDR1 is SGHTA and CDR2 FQGTGA. The CDR3 is CASSTWAVSYNEQFF. CDR3 in DNA: TGTGCCAGCTCGACCTGGGCTGTGTCCTACAATGAGCAGTTCTTC.

This clonotype was detected ten times or more. The chain couples TRBV12-3 or TRBV12-4 to TRBJ1-1; D is uncertain. There are 14 residues in the CDR3. V shed 3 bases and J shed 1 base, with 9 bases lying between them. The CDR3 DNA follows: TGTGCCAGCAGTTTCGGTCAGGAGAACACTGAAGCTTTCTTT. This encodes CASSFGQENTEAFF.

This clonotype was recorded at least ten times. V and J are TRBV20-1 and TRBJ1-5; a weak D match, TRBD1 (6 bases). Germline CDR1 is DFQATT and CDR2 is SNEGSKA (reference sequence). V lost 7 bases to trimming and J lost 3 bases, with 16 bases between them. The CDR3 spans 14 residues. For the CDR3, the DNA is TGCAGTGTCGACAGGTCGGGGGCCAATCAGCCCCAGCATTTT. Its protein product is CSVDRSGANQPQHF.

This clonotype was seen at least ten times. The gene calls are TRBV5-6 and TRBJ1-1; TRBD1 aligns across 7 bases. Germline-derived CDR1 and CDR2 are SGHDT and YYEEEE. The J segment lost 1 base and the V segment lost 4 bases, leaving 10 bases of the junction unmatched. This CDR3 contains 16 residues. Here the CDR3 DNA reads TGTGCCAGCAGCCGAAAGGGACAGCTCAGGAACACTGAAGCTTTCTTT. It translates to CASSRKGQLRNTEAFF.

The sample holds many counts of this clonotype. V gene TRBV6-4 combines with J gene TRBJ1-1; 7 bases are shared with TRBD1. Germline V gene data show CDR1 as MRHNA and CDR2 as SNTAGT. The CDR3 sequence is 13 residues long. V gave up 7 bases and J gave up 5 bases; unmatched junction bases: 7. Here the CDR3 reads CASKGQDLTEAFF. The CDR3 DNA is TGTGCCAGCAAAGGACAGGATCTGACTGAAGCTTTCTTT.

This clonotype was counted ten times or more. V is TRBV30 and J is TRBJ2-7, with D uncertain. Germline CDR1 and CDR2: GTSNPN and SVGIG (reference sequence). CDR3 size: 12 residues. Trimming stripped 3 bases from V and 6 bases from J, with 12 bases between. The CDR3 loop reads CAWSLPGPEQYF. CDR3 nucleotides: TGTGCCTGGAGCCTACCTGGGCCCGAGCAGTACTTC.

This clonotype was found many times. The J gene is TRBJ2-1, the V gene TRBV20-1, with 8 bases that match TRBD1. Losses at the gene ends were 0 bases for V and 6 bases for J; bases not matched to a gene: 10. The CDR3 is made up of 16 amino acids. Per germline, CDR1 DFQATT and CDR2 SNEGSKA (reference sequence). The CDR3 loop is CSARDRRQGPPNEQFF. DNA of the CDR3: TGCAGTGCTAGAGATCGGCGACAGGGGCCCCCCAATGAGCAGTTCTTC.

This clonotype was detected ten times or more. This chain joins TRBV5-6 and TRBJ2-7; 7 nucleotides match TRBD2. The V gene end was trimmed by 0 bases and the J gene end by 2 bases; junction bases not matched to a gene: 5. Per the germline V gene, CDR1 is SGHDT and CDR2 is YYEEEE. The length of the CDR3 is 15 residues. The CDR3 coding sequence is TGTGCCAGCAGCTTGGGGAGCGGGAAAACCTACGAGCAGTACTTC. This gives the protein CASSLGSGKTYEQYF.